One T cell receptor (beta chain) is described in this entry. Trimming cost V 5 bases and J 6 bases; bases outside gene matches: 6. The CDR3 runs 14 residues. Regarding time point: blood at routine non-recurrence follow-up after resection. MiXCR, applied by TCRdb to the 5' RACE reads, yields one record per CDR3 protein. The sample has tens of thousands of distinct CDR3 sequences, around 11% seen once; the top ten hold more than 25%. The record originates from a study of spatial heterogeneity in lung cancer. This sequence joins TRBV12-3 or TRBV12-4 and TRBJ2-4; 8 nucleotides match TRBD1. The receptor was derived from a male donor with early-stage non-small cell lung cancer. The sample was PBMCs, taken at follow-up. The CDR3 protein is CASSPRQGTNIQYF. DNA for the CDR3: TGTGCCAGCAGTCCCCGACAGGGGACAAACATTCAGTACTTC.